This T cell receptor (beta chain) was sequenced for a study of cytomegalovirus exposure and HLA in healthy donors. 13 Jbeta primers and 60 Vbeta primers were used for the PCR. Repertoires were generated with immunoSEQ multiplex PCR, while TCRdb's copy carries only in-frame clones and drops some. The table includes about 130,000 clones, around 80% detected once. This CDR3 spans 13 amino acids. Germline values: CDR1 SGHKS, CDR2 YYEKEE (reference sequence). Between the trimmed V and J ends, which lost 4 bases and 4 bases, there was a span of 8 bases. The chain combines TRBV5-5 with TRBJ2-2; TRBD1 is a possible D gene (5 bases). This clonotype was sampled from a boy aged 2 to 10 in good health and CMV-seronegative. Specimen: PBMCs. The CDR3 sequence: CASSLTATGELFF. As DNA, the CDR3 is TGTGCCAGCAGCCTGACAGCCACCGGGGAGCTGTTTTTT.